This T cell receptor beta chain was sequenced during a study of blood T cells in healthy people across ages. About this clonotype: The antigen remains undetermined.

Combining a sample-barcoded 5' primer with a J-beta primer mix, a second PCR ran for roughly 7 to 11 cycles. TCRdb re-analysed the 5' RACE reads in MiXCR, keeping a single row per CDR3 protein. The profile shows 1.5 million to 2 million distinct CDR3 sequences, around 36% of them singletons. Whole-study findings and limits: More naive CD4+ cells and higher diversity marked long-lived donors relative to aged donors.

The CDR3 loop spans 14 amino acids. The germline V gene has CDR1 SEHNR and CDR2 FQNEAQ (reference sequence). V lost 5 bases and J lost 6, with 16 bases in between. There were at least 6 micrograms of total RNA extracted from every sample. The chain uses TRBV7-9 and TRBJ1-1, with D possibly being TRBD1 (5 bases). The sample was blood. This TCR came from a woman in her 30s in good health. The CDR3 bases are TGTGCCAGCAGCCTAGAATCCGGGACGGCTGAAGCTTTCTTT. Translating gives CASSLESGTAEAFF.